This passage covers 4 T cell receptor beta chains from one sample sequenced in a study of post-analysis software for immune sequencing data. Study-wide results and caveats: Among five TRBV segments more frequent in patients than controls were TRBV5-6, TRBV5-1 and TRBV20-1.

The antigens of these receptors remain unknown. Prepared libraries of TCR beta cDNA carried unique molecular identifiers. MiXCR was run by TCRdb on the PCR reads, yielding one entry per CDR3 protein. The sample contains fewer than 550,000 distinct CDR3 sequences, about a third of which appear only once. Input material: blood. These TCRs come from a girl aged 2-17 years with multiple sclerosis.

This clonotype appeared a few times. The chain couples TRBV6-2 or TRBV6-3 to TRBJ1-5, with a weak D call TRBD1 (5 bases). The CDR3 extends over 14 amino acids. The ends were cut back, 2 bases at V and 1 base at J, with 6 bases in the middle. Germline CDR1 and CDR2: MNHEY and SVGEGT. The CDR3 DNA reads TGTGCCAGCAGTTACAGGGACAGCAATCAGCCCCAGCATTTT. Amino acids: CASSYRDSNQPQHF.

This clonotype was detected a few times. The V and J genes are TRBV14 and TRBJ1-5, with 7 bases identical to TRBD1. CDR1 and CDR2 from the germline V gene are SGHDN and FVKESK. The CDR3 is 16 residues long. The V segment lost 4 bases and the J segment 5 bases; nucleotides outside the gene matches: 11. CDR3 nucleotides: TGTGCCAGCAGCCTCGGAGGACAGGACAGCCATCAGCCCCAGCATTTT. As protein: CASSLGGQDSHQPQHF.

There are a few counts of this clonotype. The chain recombines TRBV6-2 or TRBV6-3 with TRBJ2-1, with TRBD1 matching 8 bases. CDR3 length equals 15 residues. Germline V gives CDR1 MNHEY, CDR2 SVGEGT. Germline trimming cut 6 bases from V and 4 bases from J; bases unmatched to any gene: 8. The CDR3 region is CASRSGTGSYNEQFF. The CDR3 DNA follows: TGTGCCAGCAGATCCGGGACAGGCTCTTACAATGAGCAGTTCTTC.

The chain links TRBV20-1 to TRBJ2-3; D might be TRBD1 (5 bases). The CDR3 totals 17 residues. Germline V lookup: CDR1 DFQATT, CDR2 SNEGSKA (reference sequence). Trimming removed 2 bases from V and 5 bases from J, with 23 bases in between. For the CDR3, the DNA is TGCAGTGCTAGAAAGGAACAGGATTACACGTTAGGAGATACGCAGTATTTT. This translates into CSARKEQDYTLGDTQYF.